This T cell receptor (beta chain) derives from a study of shared clonotypes between healthy human individuals. All donors were healthy HIV-negative adults lacking recent acute infections or vaccinations. Researchers partitioned CD4+ cells into CD45RA+ naive and CD45RA-negative memory subsets. Germline lookup yields CDR1 LGHNA and CDR2 YNFKEQ. The CDR3 consists of 14 residues. With 1 base removed from V and 5 bases from J, the gap between germline ends came to 10 bases. The assay was immunoSEQ multiplex PCR, and TCRdb's table has in-frame clones only and misses some. The table shows just over 2,000,000 clones, with 85% to 95% occurring only once.

Material for sequencing was naive CD4+ T cells sorted from blood. Subset of the sample: CD45RA+ positively selected. The sequence derives from a man between 18 and 29 years old in good health. The chain links TRBV4-2 to TRBJ2-3; TRBD1 might be the D (5 bases). CDR3 nucleotides: TGTGCCAGCAGCCAAGTCCAGGGCGGAGATACGCAGTATTTT. Amino acids: CASSQVQGGDTQYF.